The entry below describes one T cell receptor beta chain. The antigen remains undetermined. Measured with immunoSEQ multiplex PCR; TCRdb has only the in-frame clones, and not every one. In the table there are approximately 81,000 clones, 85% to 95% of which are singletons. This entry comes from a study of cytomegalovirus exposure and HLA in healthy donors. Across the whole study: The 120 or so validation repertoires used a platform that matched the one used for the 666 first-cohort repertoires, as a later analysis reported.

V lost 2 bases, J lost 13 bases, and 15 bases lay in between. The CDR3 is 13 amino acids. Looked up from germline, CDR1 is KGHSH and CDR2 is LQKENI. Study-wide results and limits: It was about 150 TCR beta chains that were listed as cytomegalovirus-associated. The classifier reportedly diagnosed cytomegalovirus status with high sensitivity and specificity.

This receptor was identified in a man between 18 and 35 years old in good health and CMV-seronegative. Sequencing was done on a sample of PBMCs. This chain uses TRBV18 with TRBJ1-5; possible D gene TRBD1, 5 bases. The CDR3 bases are TGTGCCAGCTCACCAAGGGCGACAGATTATCAGCATTTT. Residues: CASSPRATDYQHF.